This T cell receptor beta chain was captured by sequencing in a study of shared clonotypes between healthy human individuals. Sequencing was performed with immunoSEQ multiplex PCR; in TCRdb, only in-frame clones are kept and a portion is missing. The table lists about 1,800,000 clones, about 95% of them singletons. CDR3 length: 14 amino acids. V was pared by 5 bases and J by 8 bases, with 15 bases between. The germline gives CDR1 LNHNV, CDR2 YYDKDF (reference sequence). CD45RO-negative, CCR7-positively selected cells formed the naive CD8 fraction, excluding terminally differentiated effector memory CD45RA+ cells.

The clonotype originates from a young man in good health. The chain is built from TRBV15 and TRBJ1-4; tentative D call: TRBD1 (6 bases). What was sequenced was naive CD8+ T cells sorted from blood. The CDR3 loop is CATSPGAGPEKLFF. The DNA of the CDR3 is TGTGCCACCAGCCCGGGGGCGGGGCCGGAAAAACTGTTTTTT.